This T cell receptor beta chain was documented in a study of CD8+ T cells in alopecia areata. Overall study context: Those treated were given oral tofacitinib at 5 to 10 mg twice daily. The study, taken as a whole, reports: Having one nonresponder leaves uncertain how baseline CD8+ expansion relates to response. Under tofacitinib, fewer expanded CD8+ clones appeared among the top 100 scalp clones.

This CDR3 has 15 residues. J gave up 4 bases and V 4 bases, and 5 bases lay outside the gene matches. Germline-derived CDR1 and CDR2 are SGHTA and FQGTGA. Details on this clone: As yet, its antigen is unknown.

As to treatment: oral pan-JAK inhibitor, 5-10 mg twice daily. Peripheral blood samples and lesional scalp punch biopsies were obtained from alopecia areata patients. TCR sequencing used cDNA made by reverse transcription of extracted RNA. Assay used: immunoSEQ multiplex PCR; TCRdb lists only in-frame clones, some missing. The sample includes about 74,000 clones, 29% of them seen just once. This sample comprised CD8+ T cells sorted from blood, obtained at week 4, from a patient treated with tofacitinib. This chain joins TRBV7-3 and TRBJ2-5, with TRBD2 identical over 11 bases. This TCR derives from a human donor with alopecia areata. The CDR3, as DNA: TGTGCCAGCAGCTCGACTAGCGGGATTGGAGAGACCCAGTACTTC. Encoded protein: CASSSTSGIGETQYF.